This T cell receptor beta chain is from a study of regulatory T cells in long-lasting Graves disease. Time point meaning: newly diagnosed GD, antithyroid drugs for less than 3 months. PBMC RNA was the source of the TCR library. CDR1 is SGHKS and CDR2 is YYEKEE in the germline V gene (reference sequence). Trimming removed 7 bases at V and 0 bases at J, with 18 bases between. There are 16 residues in the CDR3. There are many counts of this clonotype. Building the TCR beta libraries relied on iRepertoire HTBI primers, and CDR3 regions underwent Arm-PCR. TCRdb analysed the multiplex PCR reads with MiXCR anew, one entry per CDR3 protein. The sample holds 360,000 or so distinct CDR3 sequences; 16% are singletons and the top ten take around 27%. These data also formed part of another study, on T cells in Graves' hyperthyroidism and ophthalmopathy. That source notes: First-round RT-PCR with HTBI primers amplified the TCR CDR3 region.

The chain employs TRBV5-5 and TRBJ2-3; D is unresolved. This receptor was identified in a man between 40 and 49 years old with Graves disease. The sample in question was peripheral blood mononuclear cells (PBMCs), obtained at new diagnosis, from a patient treated with antithyroid drugs. The CDR3 sequence is CASQSLVAVSTDTQYF. DNA of the CDR3: TGTGCCAGCCAAAGCTTGGTGGCGGTGAGCACAGATACGCAGTATTTT.